The T cell receptor (beta chain) described here comes from a study of T cell responses to AZD1222 COVID-19 vaccine. Study-level findings and limits: Donors were largely white British and mainly female; clonal diversity was possibly underestimated. Spike-specific TCRs gained breadth and depth after people received two AZD1222 doses. Baseline seropositivity characterized only a handful of AZD1222 recipients.

Data came from immunoSEQ multiplex PCR; TCRdb stores just in-frame clones and leaves some out. The sample shows 100,000 to 140,000 clones, nearly 90% of them seen only once. The length of the CDR3 is 14 residues. The germline V and J ends were trimmed by 5 bases and 3 bases, with 10 bases remaining between them. CDR1 and CDR2 from the germline V gene are MNHNS and SASEGT. The study pooled second doses at about 4 or about 12 weeks. Turning to this clone: What it binds is unknown.

The chain employs TRBV6-1 and TRBJ1-4; D call uncertain. Source: peripheral blood, taken 28 days after the second AZD1222 dose. This receptor was identified in an adult who received the AZD1222 COVID-19 vaccine. The chain's CDR3 is CASSWRRANEKLFF. In DNA form, the CDR3 reads TGTGCCAGCAGTTGGAGGAGGGCTAATGAAAAACTGTTTTTT.